This TCR beta chain comes out of a study of blood T cell repertoires in COVID-19. Study summary: The samples span acute and convalescent COVID-19 from the United States, Italy and Spain. Sample material is recorded as cDNA or gDNA derived from T cells, B-cell-depleted T cells, or PBMCs.

Per the authors' pipeline: Counts of nucleated cells, estimated from reference gene primer amplification, were obtained. Clones were read by immunoSEQ multiplex PCR, and TCRdb kept only the in-frame ones, dropping some. The V and J calls and the clone size are those of that table, but D and trimming were determined from the DNA. Among about 37,000 clones listed, about 84% were seen once. Seattle cases were enrolled at active infection and followed longitudinally. What was sequenced was peripheral blood. This clonotype was sampled from a man between 70 and 80 years old with COVID-19, enrolled during active disease.

CDR3 DNA sequence: TGTGCCAGCAGCAACCCGACTAGCGCCTACAATGAGCAGTTCTTC. This gives the protein CASSNPTSAYNEQFF. The chain joins TRBV5-4 to TRBJ2-1, with TRBD2 matching over 8 bases. The CDR3 is 15 amino acids. Germline V lookup: CDR1 SGHNT, CDR2 YYREEE (reference sequence). The junction had 5 bases not matched to a gene; V was cut back by 4 bases and J by 2 bases.